One sample yielded the 32 T cell receptor beta chains listed below, sequenced in a study of shared clonotypes between healthy human individuals. This table comes from immunoSEQ multiplex PCR, and its TCRdb copy is limited to in-frame clones, with some not included. The data hold approximately 2,000,000 clones, with just under 95% observed a single time. Source material: naive CD4+ T cells from PBMCs. Subset of the sample: CD45RA+ positively selected. The origin of the receptors is a man between 18 and 35 years old in good health. Some clones in this sample may be carry-over from other donors' samples.

This sequence joins TRBV7-9 and TRBJ2-2, with D uncertain. The CDR3 spans 15 residues. V shed 5 bases and J shed 6 bases, with 16 bases lying between them. The germline gives CDR1 SEHNR, CDR2 FQNEAQ (reference sequence). The CDR3 sequence is CASSVNKFFPGELFF. The CDR3 coding sequence is TGTGCCAGCAGCGTCAACAAGTTTTTTCCCGGGGAGCTGTTTTTT.

This sequence joins TRBV5-8 and TRBJ1-1, with a possible D match to TRBD1 (5 bases). Germline V gene lookup returns CDR1 SGHTS and CDR2 YDEGEE. The CDR3 length is 14 residues. The ends were cut back, 3 bases at V and 2 bases at J, with 11 bases in the middle. The chain's CDR3 is CASSYDRLNTEAFF. The DNA of the CDR3 is TGTGCCAGCAGCTACGACAGACTTAACACTGAAGCTTTCTTT.

V and J are TRBV5-1 and TRBJ2-3; 12 bases are shared with TRBD2. The ends lost 4 bases at V and 7 bases at J; junction bases unmatched: 13. Germline assignment: CDR1 SGHRS and CDR2 YFSETQ. The CDR3 is 17 amino acids. DNA of the CDR3: TGCGCCAGCAGCCGTAGACTAGCGGGAGAAGGGGAGAATACGCAGTATTTT. Protein product: CASSRRLAGEGENTQYF.

Comment on this clone: This sample includes further DNA sequences coding for the same CDR3. The chain has TRBV7-6 and TRBJ2-1, with TRBD2 as a possible D gene (5 bases). Per the germline V gene, CDR1 is SGHVS and CDR2 is FNYEAQ. The V end lost 5 bases, the J end lost 0 bases, and 11 bases lay between the germline ends. This CDR3 has 15 residues. In DNA form, the CDR3 reads TGTGCCAGCAGCCCAGGACTTGCCTCCTACAATGAGCAGTTCTTC. Amino acid sequence: CASSPGLASYNEQFF.

This clone was observed a handful of times. This chain links TRBV25-1 with TRBJ1-4, with unresolved D. The CDR3 contains 14 residues. The germline V gene has CDR1 MGHDK and CDR2 SYGVNS. V shed 0 bases and J shed 8 bases, with 10 bases lying between them. The CDR3, as DNA: TGTGCCAGCAGTGAATATCAGATCGGGGAAAAACTGTTTTTT. Protein: CASSEYQIGEKLFF.

The chain links TRBV28 to TRBJ2-1, with 8 bases that match TRBD2. CDR3 length: 15 residues. Trimming took 8 bases from V and 4 from J; bases not matched to a gene: 10. Germline CDR1 is MDHEN and CDR2 is SYDVKM. CDR3 loop: CASAPLSGDYNEQFF. DNA of the CDR3: TGTGCCAGCGCTCCACTTAGCGGGGATTACAATGAGCAGTTCTTC.

V usage is TRBV5-1 and J usage is TRBJ1-4, with D uncertain. Deletions cut 2 bases from V and 5 bases from J, with 7 bases between. CDR3 size: 13 residues. CDR1 and CDR2 from the germline V gene are SGHRS and YFSETQ. CDR3 in amino acids: CASSFGRNEKLFF. In nucleotides, the CDR3 is TGCGCCAGCAGCTTCGGGAGGAATGAAAAACTGTTTTTT. The complete variable domain, with remaining parts taken from reference TRBV5-1 and TRBJ1-4, reads KAGVTQTPRYLIKTRGQQVTLSCSPISGHRSVSWYQQTPGQGLQFLFEYFSETQRNKGNFPGRFSGRQFSNSRSEMNVSTLELGDSALYLCASSFGRNEKLFFGSGTQLSVL.

This chain uses TRBV6-6 with TRBJ1-1; D remains unclear. The CDR3 runs 13 residues. V gave up 2 bases and J gave up 2 bases, with 6 bases separating them. CDR1 is MNHNY and CDR2 is SVGAGI in the germline V gene (reference sequence). This chain's CDR3 is CASSYQLNTEAFF. The CDR3 nucleotides read TGTGCCAGCAGTTACCAGCTTAACACTGAAGCTTTCTTT.

The V and J genes are TRBV27 and TRBJ1-5; 7 nucleotides line up with TRBD1. Germline V lookup: CDR1 MNHEY, CDR2 SMNVEV (reference sequence). Trimming took 5 bases from V and 1 from J; bases not matched to a gene: 11. There are 17 residues in the CDR3. The CDR3 is CASSPRGSPLSNQPQHF. In nucleotides, the CDR3 is TGTGCCAGCAGTCCCAGGGGGTCCCCGTTGAGCAATCAGCCCCAGCATTTT.

This clone was observed a single time. The chain joins TRBV25-1 to TRBJ2-5; 9 bases fit TRBD1. The length of the CDR3 is 14 residues. Germline V lookup: CDR1 MGHDK, CDR2 SYGVNS. J lost 5 bases, V lost 3 bases, and 4 bases had no gene match. CDR3 residues: CASSDFTGGETQYF. The CDR3 DNA sequence: TGTGCCAGCAGTGACTTTACAGGGGGCGAGACCCAGTACTTC.

Written as DNA, the CDR3 is TGTGCCAGTAAACCGGGGACCCCATCATCAAGAGATGCCCAGTACTTC. Protein product: CASKPGTPSSRDAQYF. The chain combines TRBV19 with TRBJ2-5; D assignment may be TRBD1 or TRBD2 (5 bases each). Germline V gives CDR1 LNHDA, CDR2 SQIVND (reference sequence). This CDR3 is 16 amino acids long. The V gene lost 7 bases and the J gene lost 9 bases, with 27 bases spanning the gap.

The V and J genes are TRBV9 and TRBJ2-5; possible D gene TRBD1, 5 bases. This CDR3 is built from 16 residues. Per germline, CDR1 SGDLS and CDR2 YYNGEE. The V gene lost 3 bases and the J gene lost 4 bases, with 19 bases spanning the gap. The CDR3 bases are TGTGCCAGCAGCGAGGGTCCAGGGTACCTGGGAGAGACCCAGTACTTC. Translated: CASSEGPGYLGETQYF. Supplemented by reference TRBV9 and TRBJ2-5, the full variable domain reads DSGVTQTPKHLITATGQRVTLRCSPRSGDLSVYWYQQSLDQGLQFLIQYYNGEERAKGNILERFSAQQFPDLHSELNLSSLELGDSALYFCASSEGPGYLGETQYFGPGTRLLVL.

V usage is TRBV28 and J usage is TRBJ1-3; possibly TRBD1 for D (6 bases). Germline V gene lookup returns CDR1 MDHEN and CDR2 SYDVKM. With 6 bases removed from V and 2 bases from J, the gap between germline ends came to 11 bases. This CDR3 is built from 14 residues. The CDR3 here is CASRTQGAGNTIYF. CDR3 nucleotide sequence: TGTGCCAGCAGGACACAGGGTGCTGGAAACACCATATATTTT.

CDR3 sequence (DNA): TGCGCCAGCGGAAAAACAGGGGTGGTAGATACGCAGTATTTT. This gives the protein CASGKTGVVDTQYF. This chain links TRBV5-1 with TRBJ2-3, with 7 bases aligning to TRBD1. Trimming at V came to 7 bases and at J to 5 bases, leaving 10 bases not matched to a gene. The CDR3 length is 14 residues. Germline CDR1 is SGHRS and CDR2 is YFSETQ. The full variable domain, with the rest looked up from reference TRBV5-1 and TRBJ2-3, is KAGVTQTPRYLIKTRGQQVTLSCSPISGHRSVSWYQQTPGQGLQFLFEYFSETQRNKGNFPGRFSGRQFSNSRSEMNVSTLELGDSALYLCASGKTGVVDTQYFGPGTRLTVL.

V gene TRBV9 combines with J gene TRBJ1-2; D is unclear. Trimming pared 0 bases from V and 4 bases from J, leaving 16 bases between. From germline, CDR1 is SGDLS and CDR2 YYNGEE. This CDR3 spans 16 amino acids. The CDR3: CASSVAFGGGGYGYTF. The CDR3 DNA is TGTGCCAGCAGCGTAGCATTTGGAGGAGGAGGCTATGGCTACACCTTC.

The chain recombines TRBV29-1 with TRBJ2-5, with D perhaps TRBD1 (8 bases). Germline CDR1 is SQVTM and CDR2 is ANQGSEA. The CDR3 covers 13 residues. V was shortened by 6 bases and J by 5 bases, with 16 bases between the two germline ends. The CDR3, as DNA: TGCAGCGTGGGAGGGACAGGCGGGGAGACCCAGTACTTC. Translating gives CSVGGTGGETQYF.

V usage is TRBV6-1 and J usage is TRBJ1-4; D remains ambiguous. Germline V gene sequence: CDR1 MNHNS, CDR2 SASEGT. This CDR3 has 13 amino acids. Deletions cut 5 bases from V and 3 bases from J, with 7 bases between. Here the CDR3 reads CASSLSSNEKLFF. In nucleotides, the CDR3 is TGTGCCAGCAGTCTTAGTTCTAATGAAAAACTGTTTTTT.

This rearrangement joins TRBV5-8 to TRBJ1-5; D call uncertain. CDR1 is SGHTS and CDR2 is YDEGEE in the germline V gene. This CDR3 has 14 amino acids. The V and J ends lost 4 bases and 1 base respectively, with 9 bases between them. This CDR3 reads CASSRTESNQPQHF. CDR3 nucleotide sequence: TGTGCCAGCAGCCGGACGGAGAGCAATCAGCCCCAGCATTTT.

The chain has TRBV27 and TRBJ1-2; a weak D match, TRBD1 (5 bases). CDR1 and CDR2 from the germline V gene are MNHEY and SMNVEV (reference sequence). Trimming removed 5 bases from V and 4 bases from J, with 20 bases in between. The CDR3 totals 16 residues. This CDR3 reads CASSPGKGRTGYGYTF. The CDR3 DNA sequence: TGTGCCAGCAGTCCCGGTAAGGGGCGGACTGGCTATGGCTACACCTTC.

The V gene is TRBV5-8, the J gene TRBJ2-7, with D uncertain. From germline, CDR1 is SGHTS and CDR2 YDEGEE. The V and J ends lost 7 bases and 9 bases respectively, with 17 bases between them. The CDR3 is 12 amino acids. CDR3 sequence reads: CASAKWAPGQYF. The CDR3 DNA follows: TGTGCCAGCGCCAAATGGGCACCGGGGCAGTACTTC.

The rearrangement uses TRBV19 and TRBJ1-5, with D unclear. V was clipped by 8 bases and J by 4 bases, with 12 bases between them. This CDR3 has 13 amino acids. CDR1 and CDR2 (germline): LNHDA, SQIVND (reference sequence). Written as DNA, the CDR3 is TGTGCCAGTGGCCGGACGGAGAATCAGCCCCAGCATTTT. Its translation is CASGRTENQPQHF.

The chain is built from TRBV28 and TRBJ1-4, with D possibly being TRBD1 (5 bases). Germline V gene sequence: CDR1 MDHEN, CDR2 SYDVKM. This CDR3 has 16 amino acids. V lost 5 bases and J lost 5, with 18 bases in between. CDR3: CASSRPLGTGNEKLFF. The CDR3 DNA reads TGTGCCAGCAGTCGACCCCTGGGGACGGGAAATGAAAAACTGTTTTTT.

The chain uses TRBV25-1 and TRBJ2-1; 8 bases are shared with TRBD2. The CDR3 is 15 amino acids. The V gene end was trimmed by 10 bases and the J gene end by 9 bases; junction bases not matched to a gene: 17. Germline CDR1 MGHDK, CDR2 SYGVNS. This CDR3 reads CATTEGSGRRGEQFF. The CDR3, as DNA: TGTGCCACCACCGAAGGGAGCGGGAGAAGGGGTGAGCAGTTCTTC. The full variable domain, in which reference TRBV25-1 and TRBJ2-1 provide the parts outside the CDR3, is EADIYQTPRYLVIGTGKKITLECSQTMGHDKMYWYQQDPGMELHLIHYSYGVNSTEKGDLSSESTVSRIRTEHFPLTLESARPSHTSQYLCATTEGSGRRGEQFFGPGTRLTVL.

This chain connects TRBV6-1 to TRBJ2-7; D is unresolved. The length of the CDR3 is 14 residues. From germline, CDR1 is MNHNS and CDR2 SASEGT. Trimming took 2 bases from V and 5 from J, leaving 13 bases between them. The chain's CDR3 is CASSESGISNEQYF. The CDR3 DNA is TGTGCCAGCAGTGAATCCGGCATTTCAAACGAGCAGTACTTC.

The chain couples TRBV7-9 to TRBJ1-4; a possible D gene is TRBD1 (6 bases). CDR3 length: 13 residues. V was clipped by 5 bases and J by 7 bases, with 11 bases between them. Germline loops: CDR1 SEHNR, CDR2 FQNEAQ (reference sequence). The CDR3 coding sequence is TGTGCCAGCAGCCCGAGGGGGGCTGAAAAACTGTTTTTT. Its translation: CASSPRGAEKLFF.

In nucleotides, the CDR3 is TGTGCCAGCTCACCACGGAACAGCCTGAACACTGAAGCTTTCTTT. Protein sequence: CASSPRNSLNTEAFF. The chain carries TRBV18 and TRBJ1-1; no reliable D call. Germline-derived CDR1 and CDR2 are KGHSH and LQKENI. V was shortened by 1 base and J by 0 bases, with 9 bases between the two germline ends. The CDR3 runs to 15 residues.

V is TRBV5-4 and J is TRBJ2-3; D is ambiguous. V was pared by 3 bases and J by 1 base, with 9 bases between. Germline loops: CDR1 SGHNT, CDR2 YYREEE (reference sequence). CDR3 length: 14 residues. DNA of the CDR3: TGTGCCAGCAGCTCGGCCGCTCGCACAGATACGCAGTATTTT. It is translated as CASSSAARTDTQYF.

CDR3 amino acids: CASSLGWQPQHF. CDR3 bases: TGTGCCAGCAGCTTAGGGTGGCAGCCCCAGCATTTT. This sequence joins TRBV7-2 and TRBJ1-5; no clear D. This CDR3 region has 12 residues. Germline V gene lookup returns CDR1 SGHTA and CDR2 FQGNSA. Trimming shortened V by 1 base and J by 7 bases, and 5 bases separated the two germline ends. The full variable domain, its missing parts supplied by reference TRBV7-2 and TRBJ1-5, is GAGVSQSPSNKVTEKGKDVELRCDPISGHTALYWYRQSLGQGLEFLIYFQGNSAPDKSGLPSDRFSAERTGGSVSTLTIQRTQQEDSAVYLCASSLGWQPQHFGDGTRLSIL.

Comment on this clone: At the DNA level, this CDR3 is encoded by other sequences in the same sample as well. The CDR3 region has the DNA TGTGCCAGCCGGGACAGAGACACCGGGGAGCTGTTTTTT. Its translation: CASRDRDTGELFF. The gene calls are TRBV6-5 and TRBJ2-2, with 7 bases identical to TRBD1. From germline, CDR1 is MNHEY and CDR2 SVGAGI. The CDR3 length is 13 residues. Germline trimming cut 8 bases from V and 3 bases from J; bases unmatched to any gene: 3.

CDR3 in DNA: TGCGCCAGCAGCCAAGACACTGGAGGGGCGCAAGGGTACACCTTC. Its translation is CASSQDTGGAQGYTF. The chain carries TRBV4-3 and TRBJ1-2, with a weak D call TRBD1 (5 bases). Between the trimmed V and J ends, which lost 0 bases and 11 bases, there was a span of 19 bases. The CDR3 extends over 15 amino acids. Germline V gene sequence: CDR1 LGHNA, CDR2 YSLEER.

This clone showed up just once. The chain carries TRBV5-6 and TRBJ2-7; no clear D. This CDR3 has 13 residues. Per germline, CDR1 SGHDT and CDR2 YYEEEE. V was clipped by 2 bases and J by 6 bases, with 12 bases between them. In DNA form, the CDR3 reads TGTGCCAGCAGCTTAGTACGGCCTAGCGAGCAGTACTTC. This sequence encodes CASSLVRPSEQYF.

As DNA, the CDR3 is TGTGCCAGCAGCTTAGCGTTGAGCTCTGGGGCCAACGTCCTGACTTTC. It codes for CASSLALSSGANVLTF. The chain is built from TRBV7-9 and TRBJ2-6, with unresolved D. The germline V gene encodes CDR1 SEHNR and CDR2 FQNEAQ (reference sequence). The CDR3 sequence is 16 residues long. Trimming pared 0 bases from V and 0 bases from J, leaving 6 bases between. The variable domain in full, with the rest retrieved from reference TRBV7-9 and TRBJ2-6, is DTGVSQNPRHKITKRGQNVTFRCDPISEHNRLYWYRQTLGQGPEFLTYFQNEAQLEKSRLLSDRFSAERPKGSFSTLEIQRTEQGDSAMYLCASSLALSSGANVLTFGAGSRLTVL.